A selection of T cell receptor beta chains follows, all from one sample in a study of T-cell memory formation after mild COVID-19. TCRdb fed the 5' RACE reads into MiXCR, producing one record per CDR3 protein. Of 95,000 to 110,000 distinct CDR3 sequences in the sample, about an eighth are singletons; the top ten hold 30% to 45%. Sequenced material: PBMCs or a T cell subset sorted from them (not recorded which). These receptors originate from a man aged 18-30 years who had mild COVID-19 (a few samples of this study predate the infection). Cell type and time point are not known. Each CDR3 is given with its conserved first and last residue. The D gene is left open where the match is weak. Size values are once, few and many counts, or a class for expanded clones, and some rows have none.

.	TRBV6-5	TRBJ2-7	.	TGTGCCAGCAATACGGAACCATTCAGGGGGGGGGAGCAGTACTTC	CASNTEPFRGGEQYF
.	TRBV6-6	TRBJ1-3	few	TGTGCCAGCAGTTACTCTTATGGGACGTTTGGAAACACCATATATTTT	CASSYSYGTFGNTIYF
TRBD2	TRBV4-3	TRBJ2-3	.	TGCGCCAGCAGCCAAGGACCCGGGGGGGCTAGCACAGATACGCAGTATTTT	CASSQGPGGASTDTQYF
TRBD2	TRBV6-1	TRBJ2-3	few	TGTGCCAGCAGTGAAGAAGCGGGGGTTTCAGATACGCAGTATTTT	CASSEEAGVSDTQYF
.	TRBV27	TRBJ2-5	.	TGTGCCAGCAGGGATCTAGCCGGTGGGGCCCAGTACTTC	CASRDLAGGAQYF
TRBD1	TRBV12-3/TRBV12-4	TRBJ1-1	.	TGTGCCAGCAGCCTGGACAGGGAGGTCACTGAAGCTTTCTTT	CASSLDREVTEAFF
.	TRBV10-3	TRBJ2-7	.	TGTGCCATCAGTGCGGGCTACGAGCAGTACTTC	CAISAGYEQYF
TRBD1	TRBV25-1	TRBJ2-3	.	TGTGCCAGCAGTGAGTCACAGGGGATCTTCACAGATACGCAGTATTTT	CASSESQGIFTDTQYF
.	TRBV12-3/TRBV12-4	TRBJ2-1	.	TGTGCCAGCAGCCCGGGATGGGAGCAGTTCTTC	CASSPGWEQFF
TRBD2	TRBV6-2/TRBV6-3	TRBJ2-7	.	TGTGCCAGCAGTCCCTCGACTAGCGGGGGAAGCGAGCAGTACTTC	CASSPSTSGGSEQYF
TRBD2	TRBV7-8	TRBJ2-3	.	TGTGCCAGCAGCAACTTAAGTCCCAGGACTAGCGAGAGCACAGATACGCAGTATTTT	CASSNLSPRTSESTDTQYF
TRBD1	TRBV5-6	TRBJ2-5	many	TGTGCCAGCAGCTCGTTCAGCTCAGGGGGTTTGGAAGAGACCCAGTACTTC	CASSSFSSGGLEETQYF
TRBD2	TRBV7-2	TRBJ2-7	few	TGTGCCAGCAGCTTAGGGTCGGGAGGCGACGAGCAGTACTTC	CASSLGSGGDEQYF
.	TRBV12-3/TRBV12-4	TRBJ2-7	.	TGTGCCAGCAGTCAGCGATCCTACGAGCAGTACTTC	CASSQRSYEQYF
.	TRBV14	TRBJ2-2	few	TGTGCCAGCAGCCAAGAGGGCTATCCGAACACCGGGGAGCTGTTTTTT	CASSQEGYPNTGELFF
.	TRBV7-6	TRBJ2-1	few	TGTGCCAGCAGCCTCAACTCGGGTATAAGCTACAATGAGCAGTTCTTC	CASSLNSGISYNEQFF
TRBD2	TRBV5-1	TRBJ2-1	few	TGCGCCAGCAGCTTGGAGGCGGGGGGACGCTACAATGAGCAGTTCTTC	CASSLEAGGRYNEQFF
.	TRBV4-3	TRBJ1-2	.	TGCGCCAGCAGCCAAGACAGGACGCGGAGCTATGGCTACACCTTC	CASSQDRTRSYGYTF
TRBD1	TRBV4-3	TRBJ2-2	few	TGCGCCAGCAGGGCCGGGACAGGGGATGCCGGGGAGCTGTTTTTT	CASRAGTGDAGELFF
TRBD2	TRBV9	TRBJ2-5	.	TGTGCCAGCAGCACCCCGCGGGGGGGCCTAGAGACCCAGTACTTC	CASSTPRGGLETQYF
TRBD1	TRBV12-3/TRBV12-4	TRBJ2-7	few	TGTGCCAGCAGTCAAGGACAGGGCTACTCCTACGAGCAGTACTTC	CASSQGQGYSYEQYF
.	TRBV2	TRBJ2-7	few	TGTGCCAGCACCCAGGGTATTGGAGTCTACGAGCAGTACTTC	CASTQGIGVYEQYF
TRBD2	TRBV29-1	TRBJ2-1	.	TGCAGCGTTATGACTAGCGGGGTCTACAATGAGCAGTTCTTC	CSVMTSGVYNEQFF
.	TRBV7-9	TRBJ1-1	few	TGTGCCAGCAGCTTAGAAGCAGCGCTTGGCACTGAAGCTTTCTTT	CASSLEAALGTEAFF
.	TRBV7-9	TRBJ1-1	few	TGTGCCAGCAGCTCCGGGACCGGGTTGGACACTGAAGCTTTCTTT	CASSSGTGLDTEAFF
.	TRBV6-4	TRBJ2-2	few	TGTGCCAGCAGTGACGGCCCCACCGGGGAGCTGTTTTTT	CASSDGPTGELFF
.	TRBV6-2/TRBV6-3	TRBJ2-7	.	TGTGCCAGCAGTTACGGACAGGAGCAGTACTTC	CASSYGQEQYF
.	TRBV3-1	TRBJ2-7	many	TGTGCCAGCAGCCTATTTGGGGCAGGGTCAGAGTCCTACGAGCAGTACTTC	CASSLFGAGSESYEQYF
.	TRBV10-2	TRBJ2-1	many	TGCGCCAGCAAGGCGGGGAGCTCCTACAATGAGCAGTTCTTC	CASKAGSSYNEQFF
.	TRBV19	TRBJ1-2	.	TGTGCCAGTAGTATGGGAATCTATGGCTACACCTTC	CASSMGIYGYTF
.	TRBV4-1	TRBJ2-1	once	TGCGCCAGCAGCCAGTACTTGCCAGGGGTGCCCGAGCAGTTCTTC	CASSQYLPGVPEQFF
.	TRBV4-3	TRBJ1-1	many	TGCGCCAGCAGCCAAGATTCGGAGAACACTGAAGCTTTCTTT	CASSQDSENTEAFF
.	TRBV4-1	TRBJ2-5	.	TGCGCCAGCAGCCAGCGGGACATCCAAGAGACCCAGTACTTC	CASSQRDIQETQYF
.	TRBV5-1	TRBJ2-3	.	TGCGCCAGCAGCTTAGGTCTACCCCCCTCAGATACGCAGTATTTT	CASSLGLPPSDTQYF
TRBD1	TRBV7-3	TRBJ2-1	many	TGTGCCAGCAGCTTTACCCGACAGGGCTACAATGAGCAGTTCTTC	CASSFTRQGYNEQFF
.	TRBV20-1	TRBJ1-2	few	TGCAGTGTTAAGCACAGGGTCGGCTATGGCTACACCTTC	CSVKHRVGYGYTF
.	TRBV24-1	TRBJ1-2	few	TGTGCCACCAGTGATCGGCAGGCAGGTGGCTACACCTTC	CATSDRQAGGYTF
.	TRBV28	TRBJ2-2	.	TGTGCCAGCACCCATGGGCAGGGTCTTTACACCGGGGAGCTGTTTTTT	CASTHGQGLYTGELFF
TRBD1	TRBV7-9	TRBJ2-5	few	TGTGCCAGCAGCCCTACAGGGGGCATGGGAGAGACCCAGTACTTC	CASSPTGGMGETQYF
.	TRBV19	TRBJ2-2	many	TGTGCCAGTAGGTCAGGGGCGACCGGGGAGCTGTTTTTT	CASRSGATGELFF
.	TRBV4-3	TRBJ2-3	few	TGCGCCAGCAGCCAAGATCTGGCGGGGCCCACAGATACGCAGTATTTT	CASSQDLAGPTDTQYF
.	TRBV7-9	TRBJ1-6	.	TGTGCCAGCAGCGCCCGGGGCCCTGGGGATTCACCCCTCCACTTT	CASSARGPGDSPLHF
TRBD2	TRBV29-1	TRBJ2-1	.	TGCAGCGTTGAAGTGGTAGCGGGGGGGAATGAGCAGTTCTTC	CSVEVVAGGNEQFF
.	TRBV27	TRBJ1-2	.	TGTGCCAGCAGTCCCCTAGCGTGGGAGCGCTGGGGCTACACCTTC	CASSPLAWERWGYTF
.	TRBV7-9	TRBJ1-5	few	TGTGCCAGCAGCTCGGACGACCAGCCCCAGCATTTT	CASSSDDQPQHF